This entry lists 5 T cell receptor beta chains sequenced from one sample in a study of blood T cell repertoires in COVID-19. Method: immunoSEQ multiplex PCR; TCRdb's copy keeps in-frame clones and lacks some. The sample has fewer than 300,000 clones, around 82% seen once. Specimen: peripheral blood. All receptors derive from a woman younger than 35 with acute or convalescent COVID-19.

This clone occurred once. V and J are TRBV29-1 and TRBJ2-1; D not certain. V gave up 5 bases and J gave up 0 bases, with 8 bases separating them. The CDR3 contains 13 residues. Germline V gives CDR1 SQVTM, CDR2 ANQGSEA. The CDR3 coding sequence is TGCAGCGTTTTCGCGAGCTCCTACAATGAGCAGTTCTTC. It yields the protein CSVFASSYNEQFF.

This chain connects TRBV7-9 to TRBJ1-2; 7 bases are a match to TRBD1. The CDR3 totals 13 residues. With 1 base clipped from V and 8 bases from J, the junction kept 4 bases outside the gene matches. The V gene's germline CDR1 is SEHNR and CDR2 FQNEAQ (reference sequence). CDR3 sequence reads: CASSLGTGDGYTF. The CDR3, as DNA: TGTGCCAGCAGCTTAGGGACAGGCGACGGCTACACCTTC.

This clone was seen a single time. V is TRBV25-1 and J is TRBJ2-7; 9 bases are shared with TRBD1. Germline V gene data show CDR1 as MGHDK and CDR2 as SYGVNS. Trimming at V came to 3 bases and at J to 0 bases, leaving 6 bases not matched to a gene. The CDR3 extends over 16 amino acids. Written as DNA, the CDR3 is TGTGCCAGCAGTGACGCGGGACAGGGAAGCTCCTACGAGCAGTACTTC. It codes for CASSDAGQGSSYEQYF.

The chain links TRBV9 to TRBJ1-4; 8 bases agree with TRBD1. The CDR3 consists of 16 residues. The junction had 8 bases not matched to a gene; V was cut back by 3 bases and J by 4 bases. The V gene's germline CDR1 is SGDLS and CDR2 YYNGEE. The CDR3 DNA follows: TGTGCCAGCAGCGCCGGGACAGGCTTGGGTAATGAAAAACTGTTTTTT. Its protein is CASSAGTGLGNEKLFF.

This chain uses TRBV5-4 with TRBJ2-1; 11 nucleotides line up with TRBD2. Germline assignment: CDR1 SGHNT and CDR2 YYREEE (reference sequence). The CDR3 contains 15 residues. The V segment lost 2 bases and the J segment 6 bases; nucleotides outside the gene matches: 4. The CDR3 region has the DNA TGTGCCAGCAGCTTACGACTAGCGGGGATCAATGAGCAGTTCTTC. Protein: CASSLRLAGINEQFF.